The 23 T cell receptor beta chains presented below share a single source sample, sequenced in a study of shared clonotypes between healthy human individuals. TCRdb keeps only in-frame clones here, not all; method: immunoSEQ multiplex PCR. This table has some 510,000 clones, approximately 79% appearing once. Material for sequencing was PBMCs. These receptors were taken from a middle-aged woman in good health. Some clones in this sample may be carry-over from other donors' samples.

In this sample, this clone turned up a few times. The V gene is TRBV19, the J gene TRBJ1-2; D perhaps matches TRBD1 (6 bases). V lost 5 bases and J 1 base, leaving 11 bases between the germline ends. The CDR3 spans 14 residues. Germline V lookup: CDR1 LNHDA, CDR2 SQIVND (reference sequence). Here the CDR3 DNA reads TGTGCCAGTAGTCAAACAGGGCTTAACTATGGCTACACCTTC. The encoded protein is CASSQTGLNYGYTF.

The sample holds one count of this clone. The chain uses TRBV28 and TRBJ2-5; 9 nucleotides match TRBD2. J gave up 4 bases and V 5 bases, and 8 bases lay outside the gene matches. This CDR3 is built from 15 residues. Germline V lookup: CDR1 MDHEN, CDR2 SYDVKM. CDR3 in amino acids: CASSPGLAGPETQYF. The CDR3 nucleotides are TGTGCCAGCAGTCCCGGCCTAGCGGGACCAGAGACCCAGTACTTC. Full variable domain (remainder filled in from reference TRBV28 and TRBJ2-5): DVKVTQSSRYLVKRTGEKVFLECVQDMDHENMFWYRQDPGLGLRLIYFSYDVKMKEKGDIPEGYSVSREKKERFSLILESASTNQTSMYLCASSPGLAGPETQYFGPGTRLLVL.

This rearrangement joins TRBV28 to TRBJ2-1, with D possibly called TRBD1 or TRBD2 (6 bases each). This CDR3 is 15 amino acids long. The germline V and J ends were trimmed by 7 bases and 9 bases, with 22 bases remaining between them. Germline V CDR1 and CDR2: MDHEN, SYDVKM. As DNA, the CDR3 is TGTGCCAGCAAGGAGGGACATTTTTTTGATGGTGAGCAGTTCTTC. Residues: CASKEGHFFDGEQFF.

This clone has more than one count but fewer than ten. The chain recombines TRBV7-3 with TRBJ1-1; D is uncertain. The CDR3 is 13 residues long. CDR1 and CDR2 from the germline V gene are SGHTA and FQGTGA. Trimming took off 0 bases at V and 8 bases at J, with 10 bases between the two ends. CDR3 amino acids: CASSLTKGREAFF. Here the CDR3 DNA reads TGTGCCAGCAGCTTAACAAAGGGCAGAGAAGCTTTCTTT. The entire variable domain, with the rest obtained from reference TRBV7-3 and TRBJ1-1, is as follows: GAGVSQTPSNKVTEKGKYVELRCDPISGHTALYWYRQSLGQGPEFLIYFQGTGAADDSGLPNDRFFAVRPEGSVSTLKIQRTERGDSAVYLCASSLTKGREAFFGQGTRLTVV.

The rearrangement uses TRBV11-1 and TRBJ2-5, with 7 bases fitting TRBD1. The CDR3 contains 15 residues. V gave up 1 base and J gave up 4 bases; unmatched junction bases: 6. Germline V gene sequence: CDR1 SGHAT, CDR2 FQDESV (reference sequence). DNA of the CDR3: TGTGCCAGCAGCTTAGTGGCGACAGGGTTAGAGACCCAGTACTTC. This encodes CASSLVATGLETQYF.

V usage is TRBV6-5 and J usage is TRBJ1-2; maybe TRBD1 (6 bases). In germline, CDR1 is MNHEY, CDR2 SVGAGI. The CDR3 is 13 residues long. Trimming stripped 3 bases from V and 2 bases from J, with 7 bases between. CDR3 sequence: CASSYTGNYGYTF. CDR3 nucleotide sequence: TGTGCCAGCAGTTATACAGGGAACTATGGCTACACCTTC.

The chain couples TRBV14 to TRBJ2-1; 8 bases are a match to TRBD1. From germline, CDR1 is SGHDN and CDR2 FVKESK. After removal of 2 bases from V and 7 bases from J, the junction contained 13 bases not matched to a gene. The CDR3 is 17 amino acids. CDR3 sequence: CASSQLAGGQAKNEQFF. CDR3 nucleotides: TGTGCCAGCAGCCAACTCGCTGGGGGACAGGCCAAAAATGAGCAGTTCTTC.

In DNA form, the CDR3 reads TGTGCCAGCAGCCTCCCAACCCTACGTCCGGGACAGGGCCCCTACGAGCAGTACTTC. Translation: CASSLPTLRPGQGPYEQYF. V and J are TRBV7-9 and TRBJ2-7; 9 bases map to TRBD1. Losses at the gene ends were 5 bases for V and 2 bases for J; bases not matched to a gene: 19. Germline loops: CDR1 SEHNR, CDR2 FQNEAQ (reference sequence). The CDR3 runs to 19 residues.

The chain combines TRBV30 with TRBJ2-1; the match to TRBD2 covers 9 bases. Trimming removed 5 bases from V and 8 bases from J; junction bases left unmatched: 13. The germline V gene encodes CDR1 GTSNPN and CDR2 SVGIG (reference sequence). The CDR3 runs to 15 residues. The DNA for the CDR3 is TGTGCCTGGGCGCCGGGACTAGCAATTGGCGATGAGCAGTTCTTC. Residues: CAWAPGLAIGDEQFF.

CDR3 residues: CAWSGLTGGTNEKLFF. DNA of the CDR3: TGTGCCTGGAGTGGCCTCACAGGGGGAACTAATGAAAAACTGTTTTTT. The chain joins TRBV30 to TRBJ1-4; 8 nucleotides agree with TRBD1. V shed 1 base and J 1 base; nucleotides not matched to a gene: 5. The CDR3 runs to 16 residues. Germline loops: CDR1 GTSNPN, CDR2 SVGIG (reference sequence).

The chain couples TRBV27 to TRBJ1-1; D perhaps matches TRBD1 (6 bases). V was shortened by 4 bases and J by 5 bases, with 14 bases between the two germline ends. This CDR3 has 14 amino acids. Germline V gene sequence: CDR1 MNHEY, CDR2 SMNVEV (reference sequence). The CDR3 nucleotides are TGTGCCAGCAGTTATACAGGGATGGGGACTGAAGCTTTCTTT. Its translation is CASSYTGMGTEAFF.

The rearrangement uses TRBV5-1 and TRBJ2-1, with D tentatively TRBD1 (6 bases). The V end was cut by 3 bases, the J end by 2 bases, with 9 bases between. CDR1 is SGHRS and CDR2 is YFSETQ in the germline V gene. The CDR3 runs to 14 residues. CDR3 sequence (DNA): TGCGCCAGCAGCTCCGGGACAACCTACAATGAGCAGTTCTTC. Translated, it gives CASSSGTTYNEQFF.

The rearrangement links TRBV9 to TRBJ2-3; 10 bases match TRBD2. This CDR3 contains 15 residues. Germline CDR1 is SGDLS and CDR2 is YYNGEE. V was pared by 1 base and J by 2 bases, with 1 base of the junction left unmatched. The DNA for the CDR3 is TGTGCCAGCAGCGTAAGCGGGAGGGCCACAGATACGCAGTATTTT. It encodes CASSVSGRATDTQYF.

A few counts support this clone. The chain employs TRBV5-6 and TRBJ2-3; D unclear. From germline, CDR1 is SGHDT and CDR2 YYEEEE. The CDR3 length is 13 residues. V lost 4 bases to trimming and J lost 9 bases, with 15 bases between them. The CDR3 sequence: CASSPGVGSTQYF. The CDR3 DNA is TGTGCCAGCAGCCCCGGTGTTGGCTCCACGCAGTATTTT.

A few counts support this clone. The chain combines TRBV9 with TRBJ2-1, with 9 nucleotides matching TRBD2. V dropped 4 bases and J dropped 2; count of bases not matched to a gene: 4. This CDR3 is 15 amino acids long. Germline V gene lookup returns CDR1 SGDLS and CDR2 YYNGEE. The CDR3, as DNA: TGTGCCAGCAGCATTAGCGGGAGTACCTACAATGAGCAGTTCTTC. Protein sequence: CASSISGSTYNEQFF.

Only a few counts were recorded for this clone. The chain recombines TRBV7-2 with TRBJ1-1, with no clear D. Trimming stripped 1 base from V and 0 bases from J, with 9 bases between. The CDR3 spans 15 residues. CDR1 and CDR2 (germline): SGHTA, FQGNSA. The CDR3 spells CASSLVGGVNTEAFF. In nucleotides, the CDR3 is TGTGCCAGCAGCTTAGTGGGCGGGGTGAACACTGAAGCTTTCTTT.

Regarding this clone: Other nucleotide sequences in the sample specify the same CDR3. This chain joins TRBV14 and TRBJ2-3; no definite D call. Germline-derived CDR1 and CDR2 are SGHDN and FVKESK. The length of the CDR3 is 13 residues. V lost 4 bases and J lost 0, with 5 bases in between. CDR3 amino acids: CASSRPSTDTQYF. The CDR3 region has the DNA TGTGCCAGCAGCCGACCTAGCACAGATACGCAGTATTTT.

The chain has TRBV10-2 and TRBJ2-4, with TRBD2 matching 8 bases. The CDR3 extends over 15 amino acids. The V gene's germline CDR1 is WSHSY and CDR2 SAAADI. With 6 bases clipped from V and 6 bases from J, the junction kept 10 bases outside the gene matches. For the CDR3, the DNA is TGCGCCAGCAGGACTGGGGGACTAGGGCGAAACATTCAGTACTTC. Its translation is CASRTGGLGRNIQYF.

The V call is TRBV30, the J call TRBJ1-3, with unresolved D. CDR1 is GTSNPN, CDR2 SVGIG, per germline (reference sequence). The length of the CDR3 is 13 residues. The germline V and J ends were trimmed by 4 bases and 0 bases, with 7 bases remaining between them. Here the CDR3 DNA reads TGTGCCTGGAACCCCTTCTCTGGAAACACCATATATTTT. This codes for CAWNPFSGNTIYF. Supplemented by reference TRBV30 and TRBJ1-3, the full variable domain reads SQTIHQWPATLVQPVGSPLSLECTVEGTSNPNLYWYRQAAGRGLQLLFYSVGIGQISSEVPQNLSASRPQDRQFILSSKKLLLSDSGFYLCAWNPFSGNTIYFGEGSWLTVV.

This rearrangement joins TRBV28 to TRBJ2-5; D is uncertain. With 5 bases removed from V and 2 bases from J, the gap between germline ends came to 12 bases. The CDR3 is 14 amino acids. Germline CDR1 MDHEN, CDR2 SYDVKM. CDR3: CASSIGNNQETQYF. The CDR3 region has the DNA TGTGCCAGCAGTATAGGAAACAATCAAGAGACCCAGTACTTC.

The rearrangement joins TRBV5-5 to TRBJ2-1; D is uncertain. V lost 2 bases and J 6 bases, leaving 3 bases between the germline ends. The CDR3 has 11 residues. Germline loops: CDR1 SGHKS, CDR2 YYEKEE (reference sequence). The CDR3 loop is CASSFINEQFF. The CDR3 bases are TGTGCCAGCAGCTTCATCAATGAGCAGTTCTTC.

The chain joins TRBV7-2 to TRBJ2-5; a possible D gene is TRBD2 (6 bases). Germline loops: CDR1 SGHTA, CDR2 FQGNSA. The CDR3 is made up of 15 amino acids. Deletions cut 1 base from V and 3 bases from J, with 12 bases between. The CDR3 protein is CASSLDAGTEETQYF. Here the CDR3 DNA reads TGTGCCAGCAGCTTAGATGCGGGAACTGAAGAGACCCAGTACTTC.

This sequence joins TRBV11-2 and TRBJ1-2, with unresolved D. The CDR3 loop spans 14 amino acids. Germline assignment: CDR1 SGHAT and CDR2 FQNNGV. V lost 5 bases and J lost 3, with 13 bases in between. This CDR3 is CASSALRGHYGYTF. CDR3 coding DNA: TGTGCCAGCAGCGCCCTCAGAGGGCACTATGGCTACACCTTC.